This TCR beta chain was observed in a study of CD8 T cells in ankylosing spondylitis. The germline V gene has CDR1 SGHVS and CDR2 FNYEAQ. The length of the CDR3 is 15 residues. V lost 5 bases, J lost 2 bases, and 14 bases lay in between. TCRdb ran MiXCR on the 5' RACE reads and lists one entry per CDR3 protein. Among about 800,000 distinct CDR3 sequences listed, about 10% were seen once. Study-wide findings and caveats: Blood of patients with ankylosing spondylitis appeared to be characterized by a TCR beta motif of 8 or 9 highly homologous variants.

For this clonotype: Its cognate antigen is unknown.

The receptor was isolated from a male donor with ankylosing spondylitis. The sequenced sample consisted of blood, either unsorted or a sorted T cell fraction (not recorded which). This chain joins TRBV7-6 and TRBJ2-3; D is undetermined. The CDR3 spells CASSTLIGITDTQYF. The CDR3 DNA follows: TGTGCCAGCAGCACGCTAATAGGCATCACAGATACGCAGTATTTT.